The 24 T cell receptor beta chains in this list originate from one sample, sequenced in a study of early T cells in non-severe SARS-CoV-2 infection. One entry per CDR3 protein, called by TCRdb with MiXCR from the 5' RACE reads. The table lists about 69,000 distinct CDR3 sequences, 3.5% to 6% of them singletons. The starting material was whole blood, obtained at baseline. Receptors originate from an adult who was a healthcare worker with PCR-confirmed SARS-CoV-2 infection or an uninfected control (not recorded which). The donor label of this sample is uncertain.

This clonotype occurred many times. The V and J genes are TRBV7-9 and TRBJ1-5, with D possibly being TRBD1 (6 bases). The CDR3 has 19 amino acids. Germline CDR1 is SEHNR and CDR2 is FQNEAQ (reference sequence). Trimming shortened V by 1 base and J by 3 bases, and 22 bases separated the two germline ends. The CDR3 loop is CASSLGGPTGTLDNQPQHF. In DNA, the CDR3 is TGTGCCAGCAGCTTAGGGGGGCCAACCGGGACCTTAGACAATCAGCCCCAGCATTTT.

This clonotype was counted a few times. V is TRBV6-1 and J is TRBJ1-4, with a tentative D call TRBD1 (5 bases). The CDR3 length is 15 residues. In germline, CDR1 is MNHNS, CDR2 SASEGT. The ends were cut back, 4 bases at V and 6 bases at J, with 15 bases in the middle. The CDR3: CASSVPGDRDEKLFF. The CDR3 bases are TGTGCCAGCAGTGTACCGGGGGATAGGGATGAAAAACTGTTTTTT.

At least ten counts were recorded for this clonotype. The chain uses TRBV29-1 and TRBJ1-1, with TRBD1 identical over 9 bases. Germline V CDR1 and CDR2: SQVTM, ANQGSEA. Trimming cost V 5 bases and J 1 base; bases outside gene matches: 8. The CDR3 covers 15 residues. The chain's CDR3 is CSVYRDREANTEAFF. The DNA of the CDR3 is TGCAGCGTTTACCGGGACAGGGAGGCGAACACTGAAGCTTTCTTT.

This clonotype was counted only a few times. This sequence joins TRBV7-2 and TRBJ2-3, with 7 bases aligning to TRBD2. The CDR3 has 15 residues. Germline V gives CDR1 SGHTA, CDR2 FQGNSA. J lost 2 bases, V lost 2 bases, and 4 bases had no gene match. The CDR3 sequence is CASSLSGTITDTQYF. The CDR3 coding sequence is TGTGCCAGCAGCTTAAGTGGGACTATCACAGATACGCAGTATTTT.

This chain joins TRBV18 and TRBJ1-5; D is unclear. V lost 1 base and J 13 bases, leaving 11 bases between the germline ends. Germline V gene lookup returns CDR1 KGHSH and CDR2 LQKENI. The CDR3 spans 12 residues. As DNA, the CDR3 is TGTGCCAGCTCACCACGTTCGGGGTGGCAGCATTTT. It translates to CASSPRSGWQHF.

This CDR3 reads CASSHSYNEQFF. Here the CDR3 DNA reads TGTGCCAGCAGCCACTCATACAATGAGCAGTTCTTC. The V gene is TRBV7-6, the J gene TRBJ2-1; unclear D gene. Per germline, CDR1 SGHVS and CDR2 FNYEAQ. V was trimmed by 5 bases and J by 4 bases, leaving 6 bases between them. CDR3 length: 12 amino acids.

This clonotype was seen at least ten times. V and J are TRBV10-3 and TRBJ2-1, with 10 positions matching TRBD2. CDR1 and CDR2 (germline): ENHRY, SYGVKD. The CDR3 contains 15 residues. The V and J ends lost 3 bases and 5 bases, in that order; junction bases with no gene match: 4. The CDR3 sequence: CAISDKRGGDNEQFF. The CDR3 DNA sequence: TGTGCCATCAGTGATAAGCGGGGGGGAGACAATGAGCAGTTCTTC.

This clonotype was recorded many times. This rearrangement joins TRBV7-9 to TRBJ2-7, with a weak D call TRBD1 (6 bases). Germline lookup yields CDR1 SEHNR and CDR2 FQNEAQ (reference sequence). V was cut by 5 bases and J by 6 bases, with 20 bases left in between. The CDR3 contains 15 residues. For the CDR3, the DNA is TGTGCCAGCAGCGGCGAATCGGACAGAGCAGGCGAGCAGTACTTC. It yields the protein CASSGESDRAGEQYF.

This rearrangement joins TRBV10-3 to TRBJ1-1, with TRBD1 as a possible D gene (5 bases). The V end was cut by 7 bases, the J end by 1 base, with 19 bases between. The CDR3 extends over 16 amino acids. Germline V gene sequence: CDR1 ENHRY, CDR2 SYGVKD. The CDR3 DNA reads as TGTGCCATCATCCCGGGCCCAGGGATGGGGAACACTGAAGCTTTCTTT. It translates to CAIIPGPGMGNTEAFF.

This clonotype was picked up many times. The chain couples TRBV7-9 to TRBJ2-5; a weak D match, TRBD1 (6 bases). The germline gives CDR1 SEHNR, CDR2 FQNEAQ (reference sequence). The V end was cut by 6 bases, the J end by 5 bases, with 16 bases between. The CDR3 spans 14 residues. The CDR3 region has the DNA TGTGCCAGCAGGCCCGGTGCAGGGGTGGAGACCCAGTACTTC. Translated: CASRPGAGVETQYF.

This clonotype was counted ten times or more. V usage is TRBV30 and J usage is TRBJ1-6, with a tentative D call TRBD1 (6 bases). The CDR3 length is 16 residues. V dropped 0 bases and J dropped 13 bases, with 22 bases sitting between them. Germline-derived CDR1 and CDR2 are GTSNPN and SVGIG (reference sequence). CDR3 coding DNA: TGTGCCTGGAGTGTACATCCAGGGGCCATGCTTATGCCCCTCCACTTT. It yields the protein CAWSVHPGAMLMPLHF.

This clonotype was seen at least ten times. The chain combines TRBV20-1 with TRBJ2-3, with 11 bases identical to TRBD2. Losses at the gene ends were 6 bases for V and 0 bases for J; bases not matched to a gene: 5. Germline CDR1 DFQATT, CDR2 SNEGSKA (reference sequence). CDR3 length: 15 residues. CDR3 sequence: CSARRLAGSTDTQYF. The DNA for the CDR3 is TGCAGTGCGAGGAGACTAGCGGGGAGCACAGATACGCAGTATTTT.

This clonotype was seen repeatedly, ten times or more. The chain couples TRBV13 to TRBJ2-3; D uncertain. The length of the CDR3 is 17 residues. Trimming pared 4 bases from V and 1 base from J, leaving 18 bases between. Germline CDR1 PRHDT, CDR2 FYEKMQ (reference sequence). The CDR3 loop is CASSSALPSYGTDTQYF. CDR3 nucleotides: TGTGCCAGCAGCTCAGCCCTGCCCAGCTACGGCACAGATACGCAGTATTTT.

This chain links TRBV29-1 with TRBJ1-2; D is unresolved. Trimming took off 6 bases at V and 8 bases at J, with 10 bases between the two ends. The germline V gene encodes CDR1 SQVTM and CDR2 ANQGSEA. The CDR3 is made up of 10 amino acids. The CDR3 reads CSVDAMGYTF. The CDR3 DNA reads TGCAGCGTCGACGCTATGGGCTACACCTTC.

The rearrangement links TRBV20-1 to TRBJ2-7; 9 nucleotides line up with TRBD1. CDR1 is DFQATT, CDR2 SNEGSKA, per germline (reference sequence). The length of the CDR3 is 13 residues. V trimming: 3 bases; J trimming: 2 bases; junction bases outside the gene matches: 2. In DNA, the CDR3 is TGCAGTGCTAGGGGACAGGGAACCTACGAGCAGTACTTC. Its translation: CSARGQGTYEQYF.

This clonotype was observed many times. CDR3 bases: TGCGCCAGCAGCCTAGAACCTGGACAGGGCAATCAGCCCCAGCATTTT. Residues: CASSLEPGQGNQPQHF. The gene calls are TRBV5-1 and TRBJ1-5; the match to TRBD1 covers 7 bases. The J segment lost 2 bases and the V segment lost 4 bases, leaving 9 bases of the junction unmatched. The CDR3 is made up of 16 amino acids. The germline V gene has CDR1 SGHRS and CDR2 YFSETQ.

This clonotype was seen a handful of times. J is TRBJ1-1 and V is TRBV6-8; D possibly corresponds to TRBD1 (6 bases). There are 18 residues in the CDR3. Trimming cost V 8 bases and J 1 base, with 26 bases left between them. The germline CDR1 and CDR2 sequences are MNHGY and SAAAGT. As DNA, the CDR3 is TGTGCCAGCCGACAATCGCCGGGGGCTATGAGTACGAACACTGAAGCTTTCTTT. It encodes CASRQSPGAMSTNTEAFF.

This clonotype was observed a few times. V is TRBV28 and J is TRBJ2-7, with D possibly TRBD2 on 5 matching bases. The CDR3 covers 15 residues. CDR1 is MDHEN, CDR2 SYDVKM, per germline. Trimming shortened V by 6 bases and J by 2 bases, and 17 bases separated the two germline ends. In DNA form, the CDR3 reads TGTGCCAGCAGGGTCGCCGACGGGGAAGCCTACGAGCAGTACTTC. Its translation is CASRVADGEAYEQYF.

The table lists this clonotype with a few counts. V and J are TRBV20-1 and TRBJ2-7; D is possibly TRBD1 (6 bases). The CDR3 has 12 amino acids. V dropped 5 bases and J dropped 3 bases, with 11 bases sitting between them. The germline V gene encodes CDR1 DFQATT and CDR2 SNEGSKA (reference sequence). The CDR3 DNA reads TGCAGTGCTTCTATACAGGGCTACGAGCAGTACTTC. Protein product: CSASIQGYEQYF.

This clonotype was observed at least ten times. The V and J genes are TRBV12-3 or TRBV12-4 and TRBJ2-4; D gene unclear. V lost 8 bases and J lost 1, with 12 bases in between. The CDR3 runs 14 residues. Here the CDR3 DNA reads TGTGCCAGCTGCCCACCCGGGGCCAAAAACATTCAGTACTTC. Its translation is CASCPPGAKNIQYF.

The table lists this clonotype with a few counts. The junction and the germline gene differ at one end; a read error may be behind it. The chain carries TRBV20-1 and TRBJ2-5, with TRBD1 matching over 10 bases. This CDR3 spans 16 amino acids. Germline-derived CDR1 and CDR2 are DFQATT and SNEGSKA (reference sequence). The CDR3 sequence is CSARGRQGALGETQYF. The CDR3 nucleotides read TGCAGTGCCAGAGGTCGACAGGGGGCTTTAGGAGAGACCCAGTACTTC.

Many counts were recorded for this clonotype. The genes are TRBV6-4 and TRBJ2-1; TRBD2 is a possible D gene (5 bases). V was cut by 4 bases and J by 7 bases, with 14 bases left in between. Germline V gives CDR1 MRHNA, CDR2 SNTAGT. The CDR3 has 14 amino acids. The CDR3 protein is CASSADTSTNEQFF. The CDR3 region has the DNA TGTGCCAGCAGTGCCGACACTAGTACGAATGAGCAGTTCTTC.

This clonotype was seen at least ten times. The chain links TRBV9 to TRBJ2-1, with 7 positions matching TRBD2. The CDR3 has 15 amino acids. With 0 bases clipped from V and 3 bases from J, the junction kept 3 bases outside the gene matches. Germline CDR1 reads SGDLS; CDR2 reads YYNGEE. The CDR3 nucleotides read TGTGCCAGCAGCGTAGCTAGCGGTTACTACAATGAGCAGTTCTTC. Encoded protein: CASSVASGYYNEQFF.

The V and J genes are TRBV19 and TRBJ1-5, with TRBD1 matching 9 bases. This CDR3 is 17 amino acids long. Germline CDR1 reads LNHDA; CDR2 reads SQIVND (reference sequence). The J segment lost 1 base and the V segment lost 4 bases, leaving 8 bases of the junction unmatched. For the CDR3, the DNA is TGTGCCAGTAGTAGCGGTCCCGGGACAGGGAGCAATCAGCCCCAGCATTTT. It is translated as CASSSGPGTGSNQPQHF.